This T cell receptor beta chain was recorded in a study of cytomegalovirus exposure and HLA in healthy donors (dated by TCRdb to between 2016 and 2019). Context from the whole study: The roughly 650 repertoires of the first cohort and the 110 or so validation repertoires were produced on the same platform, according to a later analysis. Besides the first cohort of more than 650 subjects, a separate validation cohort made up of 120 different subjects was used. The study aimed to test whether signatures of past pathogen exposure could be identified by cataloging public T cell receptors. High-throughput TCR immunosequencing, statistical association of individual TCRs with disease status, and machine learning were combined to predict cytomegalovirus infection status. Study-level results and caveats: A later analysis had no HLA typing for the validation cohort, so co-occurrence there was scored across all 110 or so repertoires. The authors suggested that the approach could potentially be extended to other disease states and immunological phenotypes. While some public TCRs were present in many individuals, most TCR sequences turned up only very rarely across donors. A later analysis found that TCRs clustered in the first cohort also tended to co-occur in the 120 validation repertoires, with just under 95% of cluster scores above 0. The classifier was reported to diagnose cytomegalovirus status with high specificity and sensitivity in both the original cohort and the validation cohort. In vitro tests confirmed that a few of the cytomegalovirus-associated TCR beta chains recognize cytomegalovirus antigens. The study listed 164 TCR beta chains as associated with cytomegalovirus.

The library was built by means of the immunoSEQ multiplex PCR assay. In the original analysis: A statistical classification framework was developed to diagnose cytomegalovirus status using the catalog of TCR beta chain sequences. TCRdb's version of the immuneACCESS table is confined to in-frame rearrangements and falls short of the full clone set. An unresolved V gene accounts for under half of the shortfall where checked; the remainder is of unknown origin. V and J calls and clone size come straight from that table; D and trimming were deduced from the DNA. This sample is represented by about 120,000 clones; under 90% of them were singletons. The ten largest account for about 2.2% of the sample. For CDR1 and CDR2, the germline V gene lists SGHTA and FQGTGA. V is shortened by 6 bases, J by 5 bases, and the region joining them spans 16 bases. The CDR3, cysteine through phenylalanine, is 14 amino acids long. Of all the DNA, just the CDR3 is kept, 42 bases in frame from base 1.

Of note for this clone: Its antigen specificity is not known. No base qualities exist here, and no much larger clone lies one base off it.

The donors were included in the validation cohort of 120 subjects, a group kept apart from the roughly 670-subject first cohort. This clonotype was obtained from a woman in her twenties or thirties in good health and CMV-seronegative. Sequencing input: PBMCs. The chain couples TRBV7-3 to TRBJ2-5; matching of 5 bases hints at TRBD2 as the D gene. The sequenced DNA is TGTGCCAGCAGATGGCCGACAAGAGGGGAGACCCAGTACTTC. Translation gives CASRWPTRGETQYF.